This T cell receptor beta chain stems from a study of molecular identifiers for immune sequencing clone quantification (dated by TCRdb to 2017 to 2018). With respect to the entire study: For a replicate experiment, RNA from around 20,000 or 100,000 naive CD8 T cells was divided into five aliquots, of which four were sequenced. The study was a methods study using CD8 T cells to benchmark molecular-identifier clustering-based TCR repertoire sequencing (MIDCIRS) and TCR RNA copy counting. What the research found in general, with its limitations: Modeling gave about 3 recovered TCR RNA copies per cell versus 9.5 to 10 by digital PCR, implying around 31% capture efficiency. A single cell's worth of spiked-in Jurkat TCR RNA was reported detectable even among approximately 930,000 naive CD8 T cells. When barcode sub-clustering was left out, chimeric consensus sequences inflated TCR diversity, with chimeras reaching as high as 47%. The sizes of highly expanded clones could end up underestimated when identical TCR molecules share a barcode. The naive libraries included spiked-in Jurkat TCR RNA (10 copies' worth), and this Jurkat TCR RNA is not part of the donor repertoire. In CMV-specific effector cells, clones with more than 20 RNA copies contained over 99% of molecules, whereas in naive cells such clones contained under 1% of molecules.

The receptor library was made with PCR. For sequencing, an Illumina HiSeq 4000 was employed. Bulk TCR libraries were prepared as previously described, using TCR primers listed in Table S5. Total RNA was purified with the Qiagen AllPrep DNA/RNA kit. Before any analysis, reads coming from multiple sequencing runs of the same library were combined into one pool. As for how the authors treated the data: Reads were retained only if their TCR constant sequence matched exactly, and those retained reads were trimmed to 150 nt and grouped according to their 12-nt molecular barcodes. Reads within each barcode group were sub-clustered using a 15% Levenshtein threshold, and quality-weighted consensus sequences were constructed for each RNA molecule. Non-functional sequences were discarded, and so were lower-count sequences lying one edit away from another sequence. Based on fitting two negative binomial distributions, any barcode sub-cluster with under 20% of the maximum read count was discarded. TCRdb reanalyzed the raw reads on its own, using fastp at Q25 for trimming and MiXCR for clone calling, and kept in-frame beta chains. Here each entry gathers all rows of one CDR3 protein and keeps the most common genes and DNA. The V and J calls shown here were made by TCRdb, not taken from the authors' results. A total of some 88,000 distinct CDR3 sequences appear in this sample, 20% to 25% of them only once. More than 1% of the sample is taken by the ten largest.

The CDR3, from cysteine to phenylalanine, totals 16 residues. The kept DNA is CDR3 alone, 48 bases in frame from the first base. Reading the germline V gene gives CDR1 SGHTA and CDR2 FQGNSA. Trimming leaves V shorter by 3 bases and J shorter by 2 bases, with the junction holding 10 bases beyond the gene matches. Naive CD8 T cell libraries were made from around 20,000 to 1,000,000 sorted cells using 10%, 30% or 50% of purified RNA. Naive CD8 T cells, defined as CD8+CD4-CCR7+CD45RA+, were FACS-sorted into RLT Plus buffer on a BD FACSAria II. Nine to eleven TCR copies' worth of Jurkat RNA were spiked into roughly 17,000-1,100,000 naive CD8 T cell samples to test detection sensitivity. Enrichment of CD8 T cells was performed with RosetteSep CD8+ T Cell Enrichment Cocktail and Ficoll-Paque, after which ACK red cell lysis was carried out. The sample holds many counts of this clonotype. Its target antigen remains unknown. There are no base qualities to consult, and no much larger clone falls within one base.

This sequence uses TRBV7-2 and TRBJ2-7, with TRBD1 matching 7 junction bases. Material: naive CD8+ T cells from blood, with Jurkat cell RNA spiked in. This sample's cell subset or site label indicates: FACS-sorted CD8+CD4-CCR7+CD45RA+ naive T cells. This clonotype was sampled from a human donor in good health. Some libraries in this study had Jurkat cell RNA spiked in. The DNA sequence is TGTGCCAGCAGCTTGGGGACAGTAGGAAGTGCCTACGAGCAGTACTTC. It codes for CASSLGTVGSAYEQYF.